One and the same sample provided the 13 T cell receptor beta chains below, sequenced in a study of vaccination effects on CD4 cells after COVID-19 (dated by TCRdb to the early 2020s). The antigens for these receptors are not known. To identify antigen-specific CD4+ T cell clonotypes by their expansion, the ViraFEST assay first stimulated PBMC with viral peptide pools and then applied TCR sequencing. After 10 to 11 days of culture, CD4+ T cells were isolated with the EasySep CD4+ T cell isolation kit. PCR-confirmed SARS-CoV-2 infection had occurred in convalescent patients between March and December 2020, before the Alpha, Beta and Delta variants emerged in the United States. Receptor libraries were prepared by the immunoSEQ multiplex PCR assay. The table was pulled from immuneACCESS by TCRdb, which kept in-frame rearrangements only. Such tables lose some clones; where checked, under half of the loss comes from unresolved V genes, and the rest has no known cause. This sample gives about 45,000 clones in total; around 66% of them show up just once. About 30% of the sample is in the top ten clones.

The starting material was CD4+ T cells from PBMCs cultured with a peptide pool, obtained before COVID-19 vaccination. Receptors originate from a human donor who had a prior SARS-CoV-2 infection.

The chain combines TRBV7-9 with TRBJ2-3; the match to TRBD2 covers 9 bases. The CDR3 has 15 residues. Germline V lookup: CDR1 SEHNR, CDR2 FQNEAQ (reference sequence). Losses at the gene ends were 1 base for V and 3 bases for J; bases not matched to a gene: 2. The chain's CDR3 is CASSLVSGGTDTQYF. The DNA for the CDR3 is TGTGCCAGCAGCTTAGTTAGCGGGGGAACAGATACGCAGTATTTT.

The chain couples TRBV6-6 to TRBJ2-5; the D is unclear. The CDR3 is 14 amino acids. Looked up from germline, CDR1 is MNHNY and CDR2 is SVGAGI (reference sequence). Trimming removed 1 base from V and 2 bases from J, with 8 bases in between. Written as DNA, the CDR3 is TGTGCCAGCAGTTACTTAACAGCGCAAGAGACCCAGTACTTC. The encoded protein is CASSYLTAQETQYF.

This chain connects TRBV5-1 to TRBJ2-2; D unclear. Germline V gene data show CDR1 as SGHRS and CDR2 as YFSETQ. Trimming stripped 5 bases from V and 2 bases from J, with 7 bases between. This CDR3 is built from 13 residues. The CDR3 reads CASRPTNTGELFF. In DNA form, the CDR3 reads TGCGCCAGCAGACCAACTAACACCGGGGAGCTGTTTTTT.

The rearrangement joins TRBV2 to TRBJ2-5; D is uncertain. Germline V gene sequence: CDR1 SNHLY, CDR2 FYNNEI. The CDR3 consists of 11 residues. The V end was cut by 6 bases, the J end by 4 bases, with 6 bases between. The CDR3 protein is CASSDGETQYF. The CDR3 region has the DNA TGTGCCAGCAGCGATGGAGAGACCCAGTACTTC.

This clone is a singleton in its sample. The CDR3, as DNA: TGTGCCACCAGTGACCGGCGGGGGGGGGTAAGCACAGATACGCAGTATTTT. This codes for CATSDRRGGVSTDTQYF. The chain employs TRBV24-1 and TRBJ2-3, with TRBD2 identical over 9 bases. The CDR3 loop spans 17 amino acids. CDR1 and CDR2 from the germline V gene are KGHDR and SFDVKD. Unmatched junction bases numbered 7, after V lost 4 bases and J lost 0 bases.

This clone was counted between two and nine times. V gene TRBV27 combines with J gene TRBJ1-5; TRBD1 is a possible D gene (5 bases). The germline V and J ends were trimmed by 5 bases and 5 bases, with 16 bases remaining between them. Per germline, CDR1 MNHEY and CDR2 SMNVEV (reference sequence). This CDR3 region has 15 residues. The CDR3 DNA follows: TGTGCCAGCAGTGCCGGGACGGCTGGTGATCAGCCCCAGCATTTT. Its protein product is CASSAGTAGDQPQHF.

J is TRBJ2-5 and V is TRBV7-2, with D possibly being TRBD1 (6 bases). The germline CDR1 and CDR2 sequences are SGHTA and FQGNSA. Trimming pared 5 bases from V and 5 bases from J, leaving 18 bases between. CDR3 size: 15 residues. Here the CDR3 reads CASSPQTGLGETQYF. The CDR3 nucleotides read TGTGCCAGCAGCCCCCAGACAGGCTTAGGGGAGACCCAGTACTTC.

The rearrangement links TRBV11-3 to TRBJ2-5; TRBD1 matches 7 bases. With V trimmed by 5 bases and J by 5 bases, 11 bases remained unmatched. The CDR3 is 15 residues long. The V gene's germline CDR1 is SGHNT and CDR2 YENEEA. The CDR3 is CASSVTGLLEETQYF. As DNA, the CDR3 is TGTGCCAGCAGCGTGACAGGGTTGTTAGAGGAGACCCAGTACTTC.

The chain couples TRBV4-2 to TRBJ2-1; D not resolved. Trimming shortened V by 0 bases and J by 9 bases, and 18 bases separated the two germline ends. Per germline, CDR1 LGHNA and CDR2 YNFKEQ. The CDR3 is 16 amino acids. The CDR3 loop is CASSQDPASSIGEQFF. The CDR3 region has the DNA TGTGCCAGCAGCCAAGATCCGGCTAGTAGTATCGGTGAGCAGTTCTTC.

V usage is TRBV6-6 and J usage is TRBJ1-1, with D possibly being TRBD1 (5 bases). The CDR3 runs 15 residues. Germline CDR1 is MNHNY and CDR2 is SVGAGI (reference sequence). Trimming took off 6 bases at V and 6 bases at J, with 20 bases between the two ends. CDR3 nucleotide sequence: TGTGCCAGCAGCCCCCTGCAGGGCGGATCCTCTGAAGCTTTCTTT. Amino acid sequence: CASSPLQGGSSEAFF.

This clone was detected only once. This chain joins TRBV30 and TRBJ2-7, with D perhaps matching TRBD1 (6 bases). The CDR3 covers 14 residues. Germline V lookup: CDR1 GTSNPN, CDR2 SVGIG (reference sequence). CDR3 DNA: TGTGCGGCCTTGGGGGCTCCCGGAGGCTACGAGCAGTACTTC. Translated, it gives CAALGAPGGYEQYF.

V is TRBV19 and J is TRBJ1-1, with 7 nucleotides matching TRBD1. V shed 5 bases and J 4 bases; nucleotides not matched to a gene: 13. CDR3 length equals 16 residues. The germline CDR1 and CDR2 sequences are LNHDA and SQIVND (reference sequence). CDR3 coding DNA: TGTGCCAGTAGTTCATCGCCCGGGACAGTACGCACTGAAGCTTTCTTT. As protein: CASSSSPGTVRTEAFF.

This clone has more than one count but fewer than ten. The rearrangement joins TRBV11-2 to TRBJ1-1, with a tentative D call TRBD1 (6 bases). Germline V gene sequence: CDR1 SGHAT, CDR2 FQNNGV. CDR3 length equals 15 residues. The germline V and J ends were trimmed by 0 bases and 7 bases, with 15 bases remaining between them. In nucleotides, the CDR3 is TGTGCCAGCAGCTTAGATCGCGGGACAAGTTATGAAGCTTTCTTT. Translating it yields CASSLDRGTSYEAFF.